This T cell receptor (beta chain) was captured by sequencing in a study of pediatric ulcerative colitis. Study-wide findings and caveats: Compared with controls, ulcerative colitis showed greater blood-rectum clone sharing. This repertoire reflects total lymphocytes rather than subpopulations like regulatory T cells.

Notes on this clone: What it recognizes is unknown.

At colonoscopy, a blood sample was also collected. This CDR3 is 15 amino acids long. Germline loops: CDR1 MNHEY, CDR2 SMNVEV (reference sequence). Losses at the gene ends were 6 bases for V and 6 bases for J; bases not matched to a gene: 13. Sequencing was at survey level. The method was immunoSEQ multiplex PCR; TCRdb's version includes in-frame clones alone and lacks a portion of them. The sample holds tens of thousands of clones; around 78% are singletons and the top ten take roughly 20%. The sample taken for sequencing was blood. The sequence was collected from a girl aged 5-17 years with moderate ulcerative colitis. The chain has TRBV27 and TRBJ2-7; 8 nucleotides align to TRBD1. CDR3 amino acids: CASRTRQGRTGEQYF. In DNA form, the CDR3 reads TGTGCCAGCAGAACCCGACAGGGGCGGACGGGCGAGCAGTACTTC.